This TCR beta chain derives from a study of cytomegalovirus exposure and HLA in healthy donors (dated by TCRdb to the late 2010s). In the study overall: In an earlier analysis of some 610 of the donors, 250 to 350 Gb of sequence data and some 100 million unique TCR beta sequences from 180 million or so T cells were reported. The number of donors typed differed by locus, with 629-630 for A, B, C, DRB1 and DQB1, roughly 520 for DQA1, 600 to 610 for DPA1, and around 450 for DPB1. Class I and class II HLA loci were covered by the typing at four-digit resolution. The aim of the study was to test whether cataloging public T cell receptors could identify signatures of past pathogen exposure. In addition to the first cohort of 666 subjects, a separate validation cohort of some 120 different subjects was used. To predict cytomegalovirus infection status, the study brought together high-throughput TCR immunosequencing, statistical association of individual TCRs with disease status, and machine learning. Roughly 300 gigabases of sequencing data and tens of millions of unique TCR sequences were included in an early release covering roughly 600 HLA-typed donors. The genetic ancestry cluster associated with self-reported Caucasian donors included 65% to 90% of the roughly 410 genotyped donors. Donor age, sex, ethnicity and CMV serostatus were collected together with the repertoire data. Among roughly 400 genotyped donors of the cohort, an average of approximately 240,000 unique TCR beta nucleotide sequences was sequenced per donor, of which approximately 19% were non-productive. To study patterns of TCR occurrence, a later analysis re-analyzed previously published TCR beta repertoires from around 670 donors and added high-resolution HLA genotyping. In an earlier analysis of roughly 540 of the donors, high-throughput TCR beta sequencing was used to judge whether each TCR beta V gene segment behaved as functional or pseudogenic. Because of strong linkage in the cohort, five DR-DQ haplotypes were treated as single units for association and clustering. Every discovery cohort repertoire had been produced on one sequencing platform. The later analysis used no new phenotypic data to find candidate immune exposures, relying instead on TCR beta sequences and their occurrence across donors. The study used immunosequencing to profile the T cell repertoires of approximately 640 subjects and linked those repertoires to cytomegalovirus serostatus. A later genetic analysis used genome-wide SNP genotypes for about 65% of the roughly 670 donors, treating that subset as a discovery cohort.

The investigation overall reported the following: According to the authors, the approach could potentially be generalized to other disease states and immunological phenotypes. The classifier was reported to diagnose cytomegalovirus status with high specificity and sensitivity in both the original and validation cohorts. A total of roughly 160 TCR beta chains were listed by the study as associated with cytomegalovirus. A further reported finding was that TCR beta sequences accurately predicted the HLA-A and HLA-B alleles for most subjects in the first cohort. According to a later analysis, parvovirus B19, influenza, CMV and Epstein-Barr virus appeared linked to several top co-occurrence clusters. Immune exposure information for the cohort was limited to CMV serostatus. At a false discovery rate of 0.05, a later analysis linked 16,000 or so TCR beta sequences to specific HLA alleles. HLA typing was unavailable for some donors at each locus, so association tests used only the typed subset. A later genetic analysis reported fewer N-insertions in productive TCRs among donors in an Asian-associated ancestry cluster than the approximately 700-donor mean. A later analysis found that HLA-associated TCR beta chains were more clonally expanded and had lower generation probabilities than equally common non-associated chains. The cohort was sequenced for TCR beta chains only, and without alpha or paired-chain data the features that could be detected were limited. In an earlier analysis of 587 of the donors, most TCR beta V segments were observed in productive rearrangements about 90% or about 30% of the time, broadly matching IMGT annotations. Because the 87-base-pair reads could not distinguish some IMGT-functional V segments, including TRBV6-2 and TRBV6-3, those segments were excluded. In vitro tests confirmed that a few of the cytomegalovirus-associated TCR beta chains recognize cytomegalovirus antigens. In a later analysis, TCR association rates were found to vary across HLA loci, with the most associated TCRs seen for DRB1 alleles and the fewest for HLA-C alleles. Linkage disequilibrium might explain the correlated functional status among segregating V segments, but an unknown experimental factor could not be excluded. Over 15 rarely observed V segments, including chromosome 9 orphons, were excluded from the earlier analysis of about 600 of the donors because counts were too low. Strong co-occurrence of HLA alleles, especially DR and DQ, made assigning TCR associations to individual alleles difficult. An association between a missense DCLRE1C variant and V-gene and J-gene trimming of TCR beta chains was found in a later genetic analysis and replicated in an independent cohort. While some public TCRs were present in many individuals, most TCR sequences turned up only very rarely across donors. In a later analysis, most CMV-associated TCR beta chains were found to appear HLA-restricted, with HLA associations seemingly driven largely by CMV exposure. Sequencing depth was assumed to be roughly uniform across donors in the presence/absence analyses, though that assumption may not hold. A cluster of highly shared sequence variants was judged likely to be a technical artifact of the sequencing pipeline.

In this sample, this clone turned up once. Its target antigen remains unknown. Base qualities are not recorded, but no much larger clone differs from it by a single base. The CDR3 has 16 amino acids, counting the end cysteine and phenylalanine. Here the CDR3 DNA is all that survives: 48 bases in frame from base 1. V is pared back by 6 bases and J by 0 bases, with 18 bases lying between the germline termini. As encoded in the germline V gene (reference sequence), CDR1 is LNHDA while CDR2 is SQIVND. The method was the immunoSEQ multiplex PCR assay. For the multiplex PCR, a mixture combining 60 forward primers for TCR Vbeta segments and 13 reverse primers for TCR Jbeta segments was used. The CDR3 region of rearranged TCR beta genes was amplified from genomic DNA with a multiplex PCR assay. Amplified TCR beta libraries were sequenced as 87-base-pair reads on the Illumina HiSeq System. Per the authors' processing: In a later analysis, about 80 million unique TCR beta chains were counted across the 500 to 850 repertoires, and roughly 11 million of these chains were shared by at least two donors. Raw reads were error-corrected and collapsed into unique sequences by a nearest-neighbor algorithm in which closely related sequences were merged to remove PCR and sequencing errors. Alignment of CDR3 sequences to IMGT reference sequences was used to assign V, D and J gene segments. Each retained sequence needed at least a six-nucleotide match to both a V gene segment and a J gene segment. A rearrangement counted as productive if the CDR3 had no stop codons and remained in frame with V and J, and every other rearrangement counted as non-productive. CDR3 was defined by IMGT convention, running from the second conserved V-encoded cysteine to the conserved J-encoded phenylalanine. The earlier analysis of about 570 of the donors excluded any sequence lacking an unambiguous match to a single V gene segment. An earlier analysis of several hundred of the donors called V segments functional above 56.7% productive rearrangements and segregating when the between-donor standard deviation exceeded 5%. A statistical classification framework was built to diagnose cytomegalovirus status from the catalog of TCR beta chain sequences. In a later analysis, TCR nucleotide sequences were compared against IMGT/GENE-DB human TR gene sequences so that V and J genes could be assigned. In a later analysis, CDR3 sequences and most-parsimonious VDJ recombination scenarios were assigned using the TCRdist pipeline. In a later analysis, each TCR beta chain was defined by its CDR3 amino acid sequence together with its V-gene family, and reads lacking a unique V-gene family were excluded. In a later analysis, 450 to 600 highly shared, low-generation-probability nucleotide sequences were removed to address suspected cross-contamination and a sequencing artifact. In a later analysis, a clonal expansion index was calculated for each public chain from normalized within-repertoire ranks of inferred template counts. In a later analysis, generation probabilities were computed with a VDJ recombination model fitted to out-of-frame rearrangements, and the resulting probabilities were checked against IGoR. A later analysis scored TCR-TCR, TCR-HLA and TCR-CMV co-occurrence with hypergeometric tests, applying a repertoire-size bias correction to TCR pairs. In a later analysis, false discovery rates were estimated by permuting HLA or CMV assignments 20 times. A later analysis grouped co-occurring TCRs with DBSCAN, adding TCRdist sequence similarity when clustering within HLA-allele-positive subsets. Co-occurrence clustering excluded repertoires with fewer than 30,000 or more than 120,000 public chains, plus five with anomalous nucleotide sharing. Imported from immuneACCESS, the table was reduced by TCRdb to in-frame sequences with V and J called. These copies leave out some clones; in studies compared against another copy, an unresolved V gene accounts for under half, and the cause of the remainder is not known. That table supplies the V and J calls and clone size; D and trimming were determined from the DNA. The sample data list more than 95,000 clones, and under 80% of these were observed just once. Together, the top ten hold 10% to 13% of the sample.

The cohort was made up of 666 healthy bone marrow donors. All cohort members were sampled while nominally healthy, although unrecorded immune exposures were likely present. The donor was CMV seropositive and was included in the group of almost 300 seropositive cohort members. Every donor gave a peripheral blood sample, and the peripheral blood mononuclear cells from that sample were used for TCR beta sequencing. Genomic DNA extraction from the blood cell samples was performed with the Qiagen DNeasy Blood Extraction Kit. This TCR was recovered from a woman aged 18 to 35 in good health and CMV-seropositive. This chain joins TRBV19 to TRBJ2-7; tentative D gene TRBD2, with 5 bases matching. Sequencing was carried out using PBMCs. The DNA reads TGTGCCAGTAGACCCTTGGCGGGCCGGAGCTCCTACGAGCAGTACTTC. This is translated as CASRPLAGRSSYEQYF.